This section outlines one T cell receptor (beta chain) sequence together with its context. The sample originates from a study of blood T cell repertoires in COVID-19. On the study more broadly: Specimens from acute and convalescent COVID-19 originated in the United States, Italy and Spain.

Trimming pared 6 bases from V and 7 bases from J, leaving 6 bases between. This CDR3 has 11 residues. Authors' methods: Estimated nucleated cell counts came from reference gene primer amplification. Only in-frame clones appear in the TCRdb table, and some are missing; sequencing was by immunoSEQ multiplex PCR. That table gives V, J and clone size, and the DNA gave D and trimming. The table includes about 250,000 clones, over 80% detected once. Sample: peripheral blood. The clonotype comes from a woman aged 40 to 49 who had recovered from COVID-19. The rearrangement links TRBV12-3 or TRBV12-4 to TRBJ2-2; no definite D call. The CDR3: CASSPVGELFF. The CDR3 DNA reads as TGTGCCAGCAGCCCGGTCGGGGAGCTGTTTTTT.